The clone carrying this TCR beta chain was seen a single time. The antigen is not known. Other DNA sequences in the sample encode the same CDR3. This specimen belongs to a study of cytomegalovirus exposure and HLA in healthy donors. Clones were read by immunoSEQ multiplex PCR, and TCRdb kept only the in-frame ones, dropping some. The table includes 300,000 to 450,000 clones, roughly 89% detected once. The V segment lost 3 bases and the J segment 7 bases; nucleotides outside the gene matches: 6. The CDR3 sequence is 15 residues long. The germline gives CDR1 MNHEY, CDR2 SVGAGI. The study, taken as a whole, reports: Some TCR beta chains (164 of them) were listed as cytomegalovirus-associated.

The chain employs TRBV6-5 and TRBJ1-5, with TRBD1 matching over 10 bases. The origin of this receptor is a woman between 18 and 29 years old in good health and CMV-seronegative. Sequenced input: PBMCs. CDR3 loop: CASSYSGTGDQPQHF. CDR3 nucleotides: TGTGCCAGCAGTTATTCCGGGACAGGGGACCAGCCCCAGCATTTT.